The source of this TCR beta chain is a study of blood T cell repertoires in COVID-19. Background on the study: The United States, Italy and Spain provided the acute and convalescent COVID-19 samples. Nucleic acid was either cDNA or gDNA, and it came from T cells, B-cell-depleted T cells, or PBMCs.

CDR3 length equals 11 residues. Germline V gene data show CDR1 as ENHRY and CDR2 as SYGVKD. V was cut by 3 bases and J by 5 bases, with 4 bases left in between. Original methodology: It was from reference gene primer amplification that nucleated cell counts were estimated. Clones were read by immunoSEQ multiplex PCR, and TCRdb kept only the in-frame ones, dropping some. V and J calls and clone size are given by that table; D and trimming were obtained from the DNA. This table has roughly 48,000 clones, 89% appearing once. Input material: peripheral blood. The V call is TRBV10-3, the J call TRBJ1-2; no clear D. This receptor was obtained from an elderly woman with acute or convalescent COVID-19. The CDR3 here is CAISDSYGYTF. For the CDR3, the DNA is TGTGCCATCAGTGACAGTTATGGCTACACCTTC.